This passage covers 21 T cell receptor beta chains from one sample sequenced in a study of blood T cells in healthy people across ages. The authors ran a second PCR of about 6 to 12 cycles using a sample-barcoded 5' primer and a J-beta primer mix. TCRdb ran MiXCR on the 5' RACE reads and lists one entry per CDR3 protein. The sample shows around 1.1 million distinct CDR3 sequences, 35% to 45% of them seen only once. What was sequenced was blood. Receptor source: a man younger than 35 in good health.

The chain joins TRBV25-1 to TRBJ2-7; 9 nucleotides match TRBD2. The CDR3 contains 15 residues. Germline CDR1 reads MGHDK; CDR2 reads SYGVNS. The V and J ends lost 4 bases and 5 bases, in that order; junction bases with no gene match: 9. The CDR3 loop is CASSGGGGAFNEQYF. In DNA form, the CDR3 reads TGTGCCAGCAGTGGGGGCGGGGGGGCATTCAACGAGCAGTACTTC.

The genes are TRBV20-1 and TRBJ1-5; D is perhaps TRBD1 (5 bases). Trimming shortened V by 5 bases and J by 2 bases, and 7 bases separated the two germline ends. CDR1 is DFQATT, CDR2 SNEGSKA, per germline (reference sequence). The CDR3 consists of 12 residues. The CDR3 reads CSAARGNQPQHF. In DNA form, the CDR3 reads TGCAGTGCTGCCAGGGGCAATCAGCCCCAGCATTTT.

The gene calls are TRBV20-1 and TRBJ2-1, with D perhaps matching TRBD1 or TRBD2 (5 bases each). The V gene's germline CDR1 is DFQATT and CDR2 SNEGSKA (reference sequence). Trimming stripped 0 bases from V and 7 bases from J, with 13 bases between. The CDR3 length is 14 residues. The CDR3 loop reads CSARDRGVRNEQFF. In nucleotides, the CDR3 is TGCAGTGCTAGAGATCGAGGGGTCAGGAATGAGCAGTTCTTC.

This clonotype came up many times. The chain recombines TRBV29-1 with TRBJ1-2; 7 bases map to TRBD1. The length of the CDR3 is 13 residues. In germline, CDR1 is SQVTM, CDR2 ANQGSEA. The J segment lost 2 bases and the V segment lost 1 base, leaving 1 base of the junction unmatched. The CDR3 nucleotides are TGCAGCGTTGAAGTCAGGGGGAACTATGGCTACACCTTC. Encoded protein: CSVEVRGNYGYTF.

This CDR3 reads CASSYGTDSYNEQFF. The CDR3 DNA sequence: TGCGCCAGCAGCTACGGGACGGACTCCTACAATGAGCAGTTCTTC. The rearrangement uses TRBV5-1 and TRBJ2-1; D possibly matches TRBD1 or TRBD2 (5 bases each). The germline V gene has CDR1 SGHRS and CDR2 YFSETQ. The V end lost 3 bases, the J end lost 0 bases, and 10 bases lay between the germline ends. This CDR3 spans 15 amino acids.

The J gene is TRBJ2-2, the V gene TRBV10-2, with 7 nucleotides matching TRBD1. The CDR3 loop spans 12 amino acids. Unmatched junction bases numbered 7, after V lost 9 bases and J lost 9 bases. Germline V gene data show CDR1 as WSHSY and CDR2 as SAAADI. DNA of the CDR3: TGCGCCAGTACTCCAGGGGGTAGGGAGCTGTTTTTT. Encoded protein: CASTPGGRELFF.

The chain couples TRBV25-1 to TRBJ1-4, with 10 bases lining up with TRBD1. The CDR3 has 12 residues. Trimming cost V 9 bases and J 8 bases; bases outside gene matches: 3. Germline loops: CDR1 MGHDK, CDR2 SYGVNS. The DNA for the CDR3 is TGTGCCAGGGACAGGGGGGACGAAAAACTGTTTTTT. Translated: CARDRGDEKLFF.

In its sample, this clonotype was seen a few times. The gene calls are TRBV7-2 and TRBJ2-1, with 8 bases lining up with TRBD1. J gave up 2 bases and V 2 bases, and 2 bases lay outside the gene matches. This CDR3 region has 15 residues. Germline-derived CDR1 and CDR2 are SGHTA and FQGNSA. The CDR3 loop reads CASSLQGAPYNEQFF. In nucleotides, the CDR3 is TGTGCCAGCAGCTTACAGGGGGCTCCCTACAATGAGCAGTTCTTC.

This clonotype was detected only a few times. This chain uses TRBV7-2 with TRBJ2-1; maybe TRBD1 (6 bases). This CDR3 contains 13 residues. V was cut by 4 bases and J by 7 bases, with 11 bases left in between. Germline assignment: CDR1 SGHTA and CDR2 FQGNSA. In nucleotides, the CDR3 is TGTGCCAGCAGCTCCTTAGACAGGAATGAGCAGTTCTTC. Translated, it gives CASSSLDRNEQFF.

Comment on this clonotype: With a much larger clone just one base away, this may be a read error. The CDR3 region is CPSSERPYGYTF. The CDR3 bases are TGTCCCAGCAGTGAAAGGCCCTATGGCTACACCTTC. The chain carries TRBV2 and TRBJ1-2; D unclear. This CDR3 spans 12 amino acids. CDR1 and CDR2 from the germline V gene are SNHLY and FYNNEI.

This clonotype was detected only a few times. The genes are TRBV18 and TRBJ2-4; D is ambiguous. CDR3 length: 13 amino acids. Trimming stripped 1 base from V and 7 bases from J, with 8 bases between. Germline V gene lookup returns CDR1 KGHSH and CDR2 LQKENI. The CDR3: CASSPRDTNIQYF. Written as DNA, the CDR3 is TGTGCCAGCTCACCACGGGATACGAACATTCAGTACTTC.

Of note for this clonotype: An end of the junction differs from the germline gene, which may be a read error. The rearrangement uses TRBV5-4 and TRBJ2-5; 9 bases agree with TRBD1. The CDR3 contains 13 residues. The germline CDR1 and CDR2 sequences are SGHNT and YYREEE (reference sequence). Written as DNA, the CDR3 is TGTGCCGGCAGCGCGGGACAGGGTGAGACCCAGTACTTC. It is translated as CAGSAGQGETQYF.

The V gene is TRBV28, the J gene TRBJ2-5, with D perhaps TRBD1 (6 bases). Germline CDR1 reads MDHEN; CDR2 reads SYDVKM. The V gene lost 10 bases and the J gene lost 2 bases, with 11 bases spanning the gap. The CDR3 is 12 amino acids. The CDR3 region is CATRTAQETQYF. The DNA for the CDR3 is TGTGCCACTCGGACAGCTCAAGAGACCCAGTACTTC.

The chain combines TRBV6-2 or TRBV6-3 with TRBJ1-1; tentatively, D is TRBD1 (5 bases). Trimming left V 4 bases short and J 1 base short, with 13 bases between. Looked up from germline, CDR1 is MNHEY and CDR2 is SVGEGT. This CDR3 spans 15 amino acids. CDR3 coding DNA: TGTGCCAGCAGTTCGCATAGGGGACGGAACACTGAAGCTTTCTTT. This translates into CASSSHRGRNTEAFF.

At least ten counts were recorded for this clonotype. V and J are TRBV5-4 and TRBJ2-1, with D possibly being TRBD1 (6 bases). V was shortened by 4 bases and J by 4 bases, with 15 bases between the two germline ends. The germline V gene encodes CDR1 SGHNT and CDR2 YYREEE (reference sequence). The CDR3 has 15 amino acids. CDR3 coding DNA: TGTGCCAGCAGCCGTACAGGGAGATCTTACAATGAGCAGTTCTTC. Its protein product is CASSRTGRSYNEQFF.

The CDR3 DNA reads as TGTGCCAGCAGCTTAGGCAGAACACGGGAGCAGTTCTTC. This gives the protein CASSLGRTREQFF. The chain uses TRBV7-9 and TRBJ2-1; D not resolved. V gave up 1 base and J gave up 10 bases, with 11 bases separating them. There are 13 residues in the CDR3. Per germline, CDR1 SEHNR and CDR2 FQNEAQ (reference sequence).

This chain connects TRBV18 to TRBJ2-5, with 10 bases matching TRBD2. The CDR3 is 16 amino acids. V trimming: 3 bases; J trimming: 2 bases; junction bases outside the gene matches: 6. The germline gives CDR1 KGHSH, CDR2 LQKENI. CDR3 nucleotide sequence: TGTGCCAGCTCACCCCGGACTAGCGGTGCACAAGAGACCCAGTACTTC. Protein sequence: CASSPRTSGAQETQYF.

This clonotype was seen only a few times. The J gene is TRBJ1-4, the V gene TRBV20-1; perhaps TRBD1 as D (5 bases). The CDR3 consists of 12 residues. V was shortened by 5 bases and J by 5 bases, with 9 bases between the two germline ends. The germline V gene encodes CDR1 DFQATT and CDR2 SNEGSKA (reference sequence). In nucleotides, the CDR3 is TGCAGTGCTGGACACCTAAATGAAAAACTGTTTTTT. Its protein product is CSAGHLNEKLFF.

V is TRBV6-2 or TRBV6-3 and J is TRBJ1-2; no definite D call. Germline V gene data show CDR1 as MNHEY and CDR2 as SVGEGT. This CDR3 has 13 amino acids. The germline V and J ends were trimmed by 6 bases and 2 bases, with 10 bases remaining between them. The CDR3 nucleotides are TGTGCCAGCAGATCCTCGCCCAACTATGGCTACACCTTC. Its protein is CASRSSPNYGYTF.

The chain uses TRBV5-1 and TRBJ1-1; D ambiguous. The CDR3 extends over 13 amino acids. CDR1 is SGHRS, CDR2 YFSETQ, per germline. V was clipped by 2 bases and J by 1 base, with 6 bases between them. CDR3 amino acids: CASSFPSNTEAFF. The CDR3, as DNA: TGCGCCAGCAGCTTTCCCTCGAACACTGAAGCTTTCTTT.

This chain joins TRBV21-1 and TRBJ1-5; TRBD1, the table's D call, was not compared with the DNA. TRBV21-1 is listed as a pseudogene. The length of the CDR3 is 15 residues. CDR3 amino acids: CASSKEEQGYQPQHF. CDR3 in DNA: TGTGCCAGCAGCAAAGAGGAACAGGGCTATCAGCCCCAGCATTTT.